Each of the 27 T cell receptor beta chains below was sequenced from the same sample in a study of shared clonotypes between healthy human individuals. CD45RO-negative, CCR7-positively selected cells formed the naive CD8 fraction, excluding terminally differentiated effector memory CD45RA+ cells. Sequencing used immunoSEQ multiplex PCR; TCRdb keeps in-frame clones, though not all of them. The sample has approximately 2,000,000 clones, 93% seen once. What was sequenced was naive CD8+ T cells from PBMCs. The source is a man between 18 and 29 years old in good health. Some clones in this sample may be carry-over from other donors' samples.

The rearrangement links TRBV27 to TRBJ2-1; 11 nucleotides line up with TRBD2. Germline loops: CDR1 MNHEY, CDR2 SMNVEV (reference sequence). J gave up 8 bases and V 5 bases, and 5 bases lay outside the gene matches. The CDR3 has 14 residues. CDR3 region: CASSLSGRAHEQFF. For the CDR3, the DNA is TGTGCCAGCAGTCTTAGCGGGAGGGCCCATGAGCAGTTCTTC.

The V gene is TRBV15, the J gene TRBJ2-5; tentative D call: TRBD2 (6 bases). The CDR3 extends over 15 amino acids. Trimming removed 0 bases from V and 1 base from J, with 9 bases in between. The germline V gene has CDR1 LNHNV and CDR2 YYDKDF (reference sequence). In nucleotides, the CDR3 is TGTGCCACCAGCAGAGACCCTAGCGCCCAAGAGACCCAGTACTTC. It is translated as CATSRDPSAQETQYF.

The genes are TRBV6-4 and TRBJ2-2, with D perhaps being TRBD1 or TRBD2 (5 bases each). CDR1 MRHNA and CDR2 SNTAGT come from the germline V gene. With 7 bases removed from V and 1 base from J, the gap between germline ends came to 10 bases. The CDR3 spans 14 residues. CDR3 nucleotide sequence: TGTGCCAGCAAGGGGACGGTGAACACCGGGGAGCTGTTTTTT. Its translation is CASKGTVNTGELFF.

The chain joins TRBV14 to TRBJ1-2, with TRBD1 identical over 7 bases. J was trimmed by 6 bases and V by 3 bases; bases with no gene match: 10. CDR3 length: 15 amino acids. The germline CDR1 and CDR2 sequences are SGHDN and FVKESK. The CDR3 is CASSQGQRGLNGYTF. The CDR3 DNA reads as TGTGCCAGCAGCCAGGGACAGCGGGGATTAAATGGCTACACCTTC.

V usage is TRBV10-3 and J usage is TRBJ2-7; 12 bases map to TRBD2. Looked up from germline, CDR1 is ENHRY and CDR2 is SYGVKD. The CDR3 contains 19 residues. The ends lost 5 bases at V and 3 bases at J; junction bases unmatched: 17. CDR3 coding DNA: TGTGCCATCAGTTCTAGAAGGACTAGCGGGAAGCCTGTAAACTACGAGCAGTACTTC. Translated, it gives CAISSRRTSGKPVNYEQYF.

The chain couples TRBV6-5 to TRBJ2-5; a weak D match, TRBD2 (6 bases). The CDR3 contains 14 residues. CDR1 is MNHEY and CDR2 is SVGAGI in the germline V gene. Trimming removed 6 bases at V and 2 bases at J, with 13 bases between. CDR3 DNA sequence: TGTGCCAGCAGCCCGGGGGATAGTCAAGAGACCCAGTACTTC. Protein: CASSPGDSQETQYF.

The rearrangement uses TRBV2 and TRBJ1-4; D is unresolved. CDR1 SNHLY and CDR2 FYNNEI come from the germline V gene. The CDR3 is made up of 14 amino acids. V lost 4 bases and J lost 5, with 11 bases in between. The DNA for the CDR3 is TGTGCCAGCAGTGCCATGGGTCCCAATGAAAAACTGTTTTTT. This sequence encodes CASSAMGPNEKLFF.

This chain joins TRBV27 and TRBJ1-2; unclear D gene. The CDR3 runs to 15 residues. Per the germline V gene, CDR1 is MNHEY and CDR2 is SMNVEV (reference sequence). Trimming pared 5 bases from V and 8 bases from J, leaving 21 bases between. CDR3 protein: CASSLYQEGFSGYTF. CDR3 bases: TGTGCCAGCAGTCTCTATCAAGAAGGTTTCTCGGGCTACACCTTC.

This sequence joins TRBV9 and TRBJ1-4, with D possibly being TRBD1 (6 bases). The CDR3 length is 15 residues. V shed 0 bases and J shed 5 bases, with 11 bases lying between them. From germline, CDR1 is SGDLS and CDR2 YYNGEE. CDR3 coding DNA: TGTGCCAGCAGCGTAGGGGGGGCGAAGAATGAAAAACTGTTTTTT. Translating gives CASSVGGAKNEKLFF.

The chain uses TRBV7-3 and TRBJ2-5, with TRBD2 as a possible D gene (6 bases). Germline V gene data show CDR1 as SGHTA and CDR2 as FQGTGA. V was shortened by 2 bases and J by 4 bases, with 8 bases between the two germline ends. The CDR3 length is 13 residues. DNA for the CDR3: TGTGCCAGCAGCTTATACGGGAGAGAGACCCAGTACTTC. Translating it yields CASSLYGRETQYF. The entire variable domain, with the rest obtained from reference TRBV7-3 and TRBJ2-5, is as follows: GAGVSQTPSNKVTEKGKYVELRCDPISGHTALYWYRQSLGQGPEFLIYFQGTGAADDSGLPNDRFFAVRPEGSVSTLKIQRTERGDSAVYLCASSLYGRETQYFGPGTRLLVL.

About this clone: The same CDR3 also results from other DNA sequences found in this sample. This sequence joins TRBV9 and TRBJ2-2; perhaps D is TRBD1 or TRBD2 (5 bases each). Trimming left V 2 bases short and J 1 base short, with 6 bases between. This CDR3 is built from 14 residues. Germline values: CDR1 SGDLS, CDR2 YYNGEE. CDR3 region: CASSVRGNTGELFF. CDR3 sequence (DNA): TGTGCCAGCAGCGTGAGGGGGAACACCGGGGAGCTGTTTTTT.

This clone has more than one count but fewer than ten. The CDR3 coding sequence is TGTGCCAGCAGTGCGACGGAGACCTACGAGCAGTACTTC. Translation: CASSATETYEQYF. The rearrangement uses TRBV27 and TRBJ2-7, with D unclear. The CDR3 contains 13 residues. Germline loops: CDR1 MNHEY, CDR2 SMNVEV (reference sequence). The V end lost 5 bases, the J end lost 2 bases, and 10 bases lay between the germline ends.

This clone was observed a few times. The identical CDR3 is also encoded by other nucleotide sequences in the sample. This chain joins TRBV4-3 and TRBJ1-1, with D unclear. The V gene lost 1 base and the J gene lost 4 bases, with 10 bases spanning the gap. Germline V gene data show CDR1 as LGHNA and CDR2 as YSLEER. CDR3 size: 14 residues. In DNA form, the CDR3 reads TGCGCCAGCAGCCAAGTTGAGGGCCGCACTGAAGCTTTCTTT. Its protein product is CASSQVEGRTEAFF.

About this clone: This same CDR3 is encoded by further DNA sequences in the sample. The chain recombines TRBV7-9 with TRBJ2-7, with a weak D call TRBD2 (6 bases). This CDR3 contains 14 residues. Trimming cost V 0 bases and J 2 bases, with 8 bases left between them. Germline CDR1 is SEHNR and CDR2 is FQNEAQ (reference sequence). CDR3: CASSLAGGTYEQYF. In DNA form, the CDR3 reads TGTGCCAGCAGCTTAGCCGGGGGAACCTACGAGCAGTACTTC.

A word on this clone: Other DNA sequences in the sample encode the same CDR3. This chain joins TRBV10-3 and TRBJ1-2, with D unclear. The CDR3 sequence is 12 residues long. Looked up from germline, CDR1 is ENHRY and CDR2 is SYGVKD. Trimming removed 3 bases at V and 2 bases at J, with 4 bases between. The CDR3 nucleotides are TGTGCCATCAGTGAATCCAACTATGGCTACACCTTC. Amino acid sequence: CAISESNYGYTF.

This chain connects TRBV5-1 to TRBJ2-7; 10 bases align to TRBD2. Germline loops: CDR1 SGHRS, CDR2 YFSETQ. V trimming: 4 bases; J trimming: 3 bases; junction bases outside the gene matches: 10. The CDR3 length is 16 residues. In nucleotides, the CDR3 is TGCGCCAGCAGCCTTAGATGGTCTAGCGGGAGCTACGAGCAGTACTTC. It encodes CASSLRWSSGSYEQYF.

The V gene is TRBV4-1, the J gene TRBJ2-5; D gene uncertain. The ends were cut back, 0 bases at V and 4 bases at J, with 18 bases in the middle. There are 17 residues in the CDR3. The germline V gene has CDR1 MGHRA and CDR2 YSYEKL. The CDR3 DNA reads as TGCGCCAGCAGCCAAGATCGTCTGGGCACCCTGGGAGAGACCCAGTACTTC. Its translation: CASSQDRLGTLGETQYF.

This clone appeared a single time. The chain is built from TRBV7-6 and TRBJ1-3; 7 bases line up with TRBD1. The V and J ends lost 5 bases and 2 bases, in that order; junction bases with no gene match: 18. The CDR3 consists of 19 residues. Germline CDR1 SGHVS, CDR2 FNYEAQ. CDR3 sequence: CASSPSGQFRGLTGNTIYF. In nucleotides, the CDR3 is TGTGCCAGCAGCCCCTCGGGACAGTTCCGTGGCCTTACTGGAAACACCATATATTTT.

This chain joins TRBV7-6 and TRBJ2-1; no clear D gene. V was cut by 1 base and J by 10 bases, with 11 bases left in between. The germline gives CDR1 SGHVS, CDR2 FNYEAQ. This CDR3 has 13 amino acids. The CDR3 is CASSLVGFGEQFF. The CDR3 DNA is TGTGCCAGCAGCTTAGTCGGGTTCGGGGAGCAGTTCTTC. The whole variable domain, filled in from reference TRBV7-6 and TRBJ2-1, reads GAGVSQSPRYKVTKRGQDVALRCDPISGHVSLYWYRQALGQGPEFLTYFNYEAQQDKSGLPNDRFSAERPEGSISTLTIQRTEQRDSAMYRCASSLVGFGEQFFGPGTRLTVL.

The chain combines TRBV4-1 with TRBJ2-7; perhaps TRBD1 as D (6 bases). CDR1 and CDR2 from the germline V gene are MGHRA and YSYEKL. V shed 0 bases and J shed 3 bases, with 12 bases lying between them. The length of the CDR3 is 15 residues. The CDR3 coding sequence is TGCGCCAGCAGCCAAGAACCTGGGACAAGCTACGAGCAGTACTTC. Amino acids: CASSQEPGTSYEQYF.

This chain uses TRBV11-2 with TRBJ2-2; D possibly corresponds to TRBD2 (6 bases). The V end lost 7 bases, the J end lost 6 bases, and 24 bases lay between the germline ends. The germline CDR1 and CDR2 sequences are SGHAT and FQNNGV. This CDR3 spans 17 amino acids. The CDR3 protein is CASTILREKGGSGELFF. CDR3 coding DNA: TGTGCCAGCACCATACTCCGGGAAAAGGGAGGATCCGGGGAGCTGTTTTTT.

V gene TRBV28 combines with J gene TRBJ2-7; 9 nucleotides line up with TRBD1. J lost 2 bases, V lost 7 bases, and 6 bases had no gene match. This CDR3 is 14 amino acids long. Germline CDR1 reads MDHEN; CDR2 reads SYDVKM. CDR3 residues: CASTPRTGAYEQYF. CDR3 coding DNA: TGTGCCAGCACCCCCCGGACAGGGGCCTACGAGCAGTACTTC.

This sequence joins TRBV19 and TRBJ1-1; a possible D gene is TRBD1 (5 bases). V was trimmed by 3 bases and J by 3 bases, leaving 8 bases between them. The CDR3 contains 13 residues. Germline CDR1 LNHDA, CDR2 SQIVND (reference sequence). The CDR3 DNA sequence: TGTGCCAGTAGTATGGGGGAACACACTGAAGCTTTCTTT. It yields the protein CASSMGEHTEAFF.

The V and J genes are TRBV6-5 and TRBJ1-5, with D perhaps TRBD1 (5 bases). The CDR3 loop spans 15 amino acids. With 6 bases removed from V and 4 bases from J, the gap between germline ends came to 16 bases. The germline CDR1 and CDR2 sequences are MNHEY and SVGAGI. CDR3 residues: CASSPTGVMNQPQHF. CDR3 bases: TGTGCCAGCAGCCCAACGGGGGTTATGAATCAGCCCCAGCATTTT.

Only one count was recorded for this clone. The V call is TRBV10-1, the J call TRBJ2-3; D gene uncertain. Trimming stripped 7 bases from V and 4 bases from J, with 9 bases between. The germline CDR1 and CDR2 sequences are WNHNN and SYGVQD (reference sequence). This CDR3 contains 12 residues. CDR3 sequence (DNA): TGCGCCAGCACCGGCCGCGCAGATACGCAGTATTTT. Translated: CASTGRADTQYF.

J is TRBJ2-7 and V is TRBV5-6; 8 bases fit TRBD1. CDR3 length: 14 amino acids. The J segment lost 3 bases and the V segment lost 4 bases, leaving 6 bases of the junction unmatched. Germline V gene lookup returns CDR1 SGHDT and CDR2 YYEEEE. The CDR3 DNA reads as TGTGCCAGCAGCAAAGGGACAGGAGGCTACGAGCAGTACTTC. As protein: CASSKGTGGYEQYF.

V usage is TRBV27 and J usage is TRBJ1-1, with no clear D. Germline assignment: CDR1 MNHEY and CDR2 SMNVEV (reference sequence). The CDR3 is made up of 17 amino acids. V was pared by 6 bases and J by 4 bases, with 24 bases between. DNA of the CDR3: TGTGCCAGCAGCTTAAGACCCAGACTAGAGGGTGTCACTGAAGCTTTCTTT. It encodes CASSLRPRLEGVTEAFF.